This T cell receptor beta chain was recorded in a study of blood T cell repertoires in COVID-19 (dated by TCRdb to 2018 to 2021). Context from the whole study: Samples from collaborators originated in the United States, Italy and Spain and spanned both the acute and convalescent phases of COVID-19. Nearly every sample came with metadata listing a de-identified subject ID, COVID-19 status, age in years and sex. The repertoires were released in a freely available public database meant as a resource for research on the immune response to SARS-CoV-2. The material from the prospective study consisted of cDNA or gDNA derived from T cells, B-cell-depleted T cells, or PBMCs. Subjects who had been exposed to COVID-19, were actively infected with it, or had recovered from it provided the deeply sampled blood TCRbeta repertoires that made up the dataset. Where available, HLA class I and class II types were taken from metadata supplied by the sample provider and were not determined by assay-based typing. Samples came from the ongoing ImmuneRACE study (first 160 participants) plus 1,254 subjects from 6 global collaborators. Beyond this particular receptor, the publication reports: The amount of clinical and demographic metadata varied by source and participant and was provided uncurated.

One collaborating source in Seattle enrolled patients while the patients were actively infected and followed the patients over time throughout the course of disease. Whole blood was collected in K2EDTA tubes by collaborating institutions according to the institutions' own protocols. For TCRbeta analysis, collaborators shipped samples as frozen whole blood, isolated PBMCs, or DNA extracted from either of those sample types. The germline V gene specifies MNHEY as CDR1 and SVGAGI as CDR2. The CDR3 starts with the cysteine, ends with the phenylalanine, and has 14 residues. Only CDR3 DNA remains: 42 bases, in frame from the first base. Relative to germline, V is 6 bases shorter and J is 3 bases shorter, with 11 bases between their ends. With respect to this clone: What antigen it recognizes has not been identified. The sample holds no much larger clone one base away, and base qualities are not on file.

TCRbeta CDR3 regions were amplified from genomic DNA by means of the immunoSEQ Assay, a bias-controlled multiplex PCR. In the source study's methods: Within the assay, amplification of reference gene primers was used to estimate how many nucleated cells each sample contained. To quantify the absolute abundance of each unique TCRbeta CDR3 rearrangement, sequence reads were collapsed and filtered. For each sample, productive Simpson clonality was calculated as the square root of Simpson's diversity index over productive rearrangements. TCRdb holds this immuneACCESS table with in-frame rearrangements only. Some clones are missing; in checked studies, unresolved V genes explain under half, and the rest has no known cause. D and trimming were read from the DNA, whereas the V and J calls and clone size are those reported in that table. Recorded for this sample are tens of thousands of clones; around 82% of them occurred a single time. The top ten constitute about 16% of the sample.

The material sequenced was peripheral blood. Recombination linked TRBV6-5 to TRBJ1-4, with an unclear D gene assignment. This TCR came from a man in his fifties or sixties with COVID-19, enrolled during active disease. The CDR3 here reads CASSRGFSNEKLFF. The bases read TGTGCCAGCAGCCGGGGTTTCTCTAATGAAAAACTGTTTTTT.